A single sample gave rise to the 15 T cell receptor beta chains below, sequenced in a study of blood T cell repertoires in COVID-19. This table comes from immunoSEQ multiplex PCR, and its TCRdb copy is limited to in-frame clones, with some not included. This table has roughly 250,000 clones, 80% to 90% appearing once. The sequencing input was PBMCs or T cells enriched from blood (not recorded which). The source is a woman aged 18-29 years who had recovered from COVID-19.

The rearrangement uses TRBV25-1 and TRBJ1-5; the D is unclear. CDR1 is MGHDK and CDR2 is SYGVNS in the germline V gene. The CDR3 has 14 residues. Deletions cut 10 bases from V and 4 bases from J, with 17 bases between. The CDR3 DNA is TGTGCCACTCTAGAGGTGCCCTATAATCAGCCCCAGCATTTT. Its protein product is CATLEVPYNQPQHF.

This clone came up many times. This rearrangement joins TRBV7-8 to TRBJ2-4, with 9 bases lining up with TRBD2. J was trimmed by 0 bases and V by 5 bases; bases with no gene match: 17. The CDR3 is 20 amino acids. Germline-derived CDR1 and CDR2 are SGHVS and FQNEAQ. The CDR3 region is CASSQGTGLAGQIAKNIQYF. Here the CDR3 DNA reads TGTGCCAGCAGCCAAGGGACCGGGCTAGCGGGGCAGATAGCCAAAAACATTCAGTACTTC.

The V call is TRBV5-1, the J call TRBJ2-1, with unresolved D. Trimming took off 0 bases at V and 8 bases at J, with 15 bases between the two ends. Germline V gene lookup returns CDR1 SGHRS and CDR2 YFSETQ. The CDR3 has 15 residues. CDR3 sequence (DNA): TGCGCCAGCAGCTTGGTCCGAAACAGATTCCATGAGCAGTTCTTC. Its protein product is CASSLVRNRFHEQFF.

This clone was detected once. Its ends do not fully match the called genes, so a read error is possible. The CDR3 reads CASNLGPGFYGYTF. CDR3 DNA sequence: TGTGCCAGCAACTTGGGTCCAGGGTTCTATGGCTACACCTTC. The rearrangement links TRBV5-6 to TRBJ1-2; possibly TRBD1 for D (5 bases). In germline, CDR1 is SGHDT, CDR2 YYEEEE. The CDR3 loop spans 14 amino acids.

This clone occurred once. The junction departs from germline at one end; a sequencing error may be responsible. This rearrangement joins TRBV28 to TRBJ1-4, with 9 bases identical to TRBD1. Germline V gives CDR1 MDHEN, CDR2 SYDVKM. CDR3 length equals 12 residues. The CDR3 spells CASSLWGQGEIF. CDR3 sequence (DNA): TGTGCCAGCAGTTTATGGGGACAGGGAGAGATTTTT.

The chain employs TRBV4-1 and TRBJ2-7; perhaps TRBD1 as D (5 bases). Per the germline V gene, CDR1 is MGHRA and CDR2 is YSYEKL. This CDR3 spans 15 amino acids. V was clipped by 0 bases and J by 5 bases, with 14 bases between them. CDR3 bases: TGCGCCAGCAGCCAAGATCCGCAGGGAAGGGACGAGCAGTACTTC. Translating it yields CASSQDPQGRDEQYF.

The chain combines TRBV7-8 with TRBJ1-5; possible D gene TRBD1, 5 bases. In germline, CDR1 is SGHVS, CDR2 FQNEAQ. The V end was cut by 4 bases, the J end by 0 bases, with 10 bases between. This CDR3 region has 15 residues. CDR3: CASSWQGGSNQPQHF. The CDR3 coding sequence is TGTGCCAGCAGCTGGCAGGGAGGTAGCAATCAGCCCCAGCATTTT.

The CDR3 spells CASRTRQLGYEQYF. DNA of the CDR3: TGCGCCAGCAGGACAAGACAGTTAGGCTACGAGCAGTACTTC. This chain uses TRBV5-1 with TRBJ2-7; tentatively, D is TRBD1 (5 bases). The V end lost 5 bases, the J end lost 3 bases, and 15 bases lay between the germline ends. The CDR3 covers 14 residues. Germline CDR1 SGHRS, CDR2 YFSETQ.

V is TRBV9 and J is TRBJ2-1; possibly TRBD2 for D (6 bases). V was shortened by 6 bases and J by 0 bases, with 13 bases between the two germline ends. Germline V gene lookup returns CDR1 SGDLS and CDR2 YYNGEE. There are 15 residues in the CDR3. The chain's CDR3 is CASNRGVSSYNEQFF. The CDR3 coding sequence is TGTGCCAGCAACCGCGGGGTTAGCTCCTACAATGAGCAGTTCTTC.

V gene TRBV19 combines with J gene TRBJ1-3, with TRBD1 matching 9 bases. V lost 6 bases to trimming and J lost 6 bases; unmatched junction nucleotides: 3. Germline V gene sequence: CDR1 LNHDA, CDR2 SQIVND (reference sequence). There are 13 residues in the CDR3. The CDR3 DNA is TGTGCCAGTAGAGGACAGGGGAAAAACACCATATATTTT. This gives the protein CASRGQGKNTIYF.

The chain has TRBV2 and TRBJ2-5; 8 bases match TRBD2. The J segment lost 5 bases and the V segment lost 5 bases, leaving 10 bases of the junction unmatched. Germline CDR1 SNHLY, CDR2 FYNNEI. The CDR3 is made up of 15 amino acids. CDR3 residues: CASSSSGGRGETQYF. The CDR3 coding sequence is TGTGCCAGCAGTAGCAGCGGGGGCCGTGGGGAGACCCAGTACTTC.

J is TRBJ1-5 and V is TRBV25-1; TRBD1 matches at 7 bases. CDR1 and CDR2 (germline): MGHDK, SYGVNS. The CDR3 covers 14 residues. V lost 7 bases, J lost 0 bases, and 3 bases stayed unmatched. The CDR3 loop is CASKPGGSNQPQHF. CDR3 coding DNA: TGTGCCAGCAAACCAGGGGGTAGCAATCAGCCCCAGCATTTT.

The chain joins TRBV25-1 to TRBJ1-1, with 8 nucleotides matching TRBD1. Germline trimming cut 2 bases from V and 1 base from J; bases unmatched to any gene: 3. The CDR3 consists of 15 residues. CDR1 is MGHDK, CDR2 SYGVNS, per germline. This CDR3 reads CASSEPQGANTEAFF. DNA for the CDR3: TGTGCCAGCAGTGAACCCCAGGGGGCGAACACTGAAGCTTTCTTT.

The CDR3 sequence is CASSLTPGTDTQYF. Written as DNA, the CDR3 is TGTGCCAGCAGCCTGACTCCTGGGACAGATACGCAGTATTTT. This chain uses TRBV3-1 (or the pseudogene TRBV3-2) with TRBJ2-3, with D unresolved. CDR1 is LGHDT, CDR2 YNNKEL, per germline (reference sequence). V was trimmed by 4 bases and J by 3 bases, leaving 11 bases between them. This CDR3 is 14 amino acids long.

V and J are TRBV10-3 and TRBJ2-3; 10 positions match TRBD2. CDR1 and CDR2 (germline): ENHRY, SYGVKD. This CDR3 has 17 amino acids. V lost 4 bases to trimming and J lost 5 bases; unmatched junction nucleotides: 12. The CDR3 protein is CAISGGSGGLRGDTQYF. DNA of the CDR3: TGTGCCATCAGTGGGGGTAGCGGGGGGCTCCGTGGAGATACGCAGTATTTT.